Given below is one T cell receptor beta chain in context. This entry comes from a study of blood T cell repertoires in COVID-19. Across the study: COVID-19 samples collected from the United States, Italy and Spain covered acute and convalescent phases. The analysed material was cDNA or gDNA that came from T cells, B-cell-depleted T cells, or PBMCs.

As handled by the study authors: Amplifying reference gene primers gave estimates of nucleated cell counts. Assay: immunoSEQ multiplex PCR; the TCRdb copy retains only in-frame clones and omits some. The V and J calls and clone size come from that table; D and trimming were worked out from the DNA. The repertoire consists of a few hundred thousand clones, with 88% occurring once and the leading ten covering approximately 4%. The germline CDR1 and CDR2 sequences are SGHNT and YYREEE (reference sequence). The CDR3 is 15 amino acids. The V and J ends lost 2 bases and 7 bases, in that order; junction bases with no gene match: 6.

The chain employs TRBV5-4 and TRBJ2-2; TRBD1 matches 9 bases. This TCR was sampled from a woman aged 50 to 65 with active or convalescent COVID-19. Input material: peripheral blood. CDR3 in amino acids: CASSFKTGGGGELFF. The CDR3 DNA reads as TGTGCCAGCAGCTTTAAAACAGGGGGCGGCGGGGAGCTGTTTTTT.